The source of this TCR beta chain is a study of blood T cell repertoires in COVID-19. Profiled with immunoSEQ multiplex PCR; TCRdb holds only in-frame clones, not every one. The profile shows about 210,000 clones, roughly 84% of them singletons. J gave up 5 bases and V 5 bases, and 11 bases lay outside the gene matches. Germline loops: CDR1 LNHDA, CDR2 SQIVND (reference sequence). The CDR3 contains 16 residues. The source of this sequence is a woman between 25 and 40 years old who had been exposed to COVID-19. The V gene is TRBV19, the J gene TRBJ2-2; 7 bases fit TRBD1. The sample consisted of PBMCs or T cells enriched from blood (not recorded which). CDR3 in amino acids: CASSPQVTDRTGELFF. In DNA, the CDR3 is TGTGCCAGTAGTCCACAAGTAACGGACAGGACCGGGGAGCTGTTTTTT. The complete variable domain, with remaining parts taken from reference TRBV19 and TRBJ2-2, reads DGGITQSPKYLFRKEGQNVTLSCEQNLNHDAMYWYRQDPGQGLRLIYYSQIVNDFQKGDIAEGYSVSREKKESFPLTVTSAQKNPTAFYLCASSPQVTDRTGELFFGEGSRLTVL.